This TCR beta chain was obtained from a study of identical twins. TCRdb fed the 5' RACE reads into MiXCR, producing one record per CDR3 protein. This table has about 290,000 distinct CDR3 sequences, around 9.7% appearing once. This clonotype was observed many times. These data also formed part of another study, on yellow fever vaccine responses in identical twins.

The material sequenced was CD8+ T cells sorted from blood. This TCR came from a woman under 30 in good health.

The CDR3 bases are TGTGCCACCAGTGATCCCTTACTAGGGTCTAACTATGGCTACACCTTC. This encodes CATSDPLLGSNYGYTF. The rearrangement links TRBV24-1 to TRBJ1-2, with D unclear. Germline assignment: CDR1 KGHDR and CDR2 SFDVKD. Deletions cut 3 bases from V and 0 bases from J, with 13 bases between. CDR3 length: 16 amino acids.